This is a list of T cell receptor beta chains from one sample in a study of human T cells and chemical hapten exposure. TCRdb re-called the RACE reads through MiXCR, storing one row per CDR3 protein. The table shows some 300,000 distinct CDR3 sequences, with 4.5% to 5.5% occurring only once. The sample consisted of whole blood, taken in connection with sensitization to the hapten diphenylcyclopropenone (DPC). The receptors shown here come from a woman aged 18-35 years with alopecia areata. Some clones in this sample may be carry-over from other donors' samples. The CDR3 runs from the conserved cysteine through the conserved F or W. The D gene is left open where the match is weak. The size field is filled for only some rows; it gives once, few, many or a size class.

size: many
J: TRBJ1-2
D: .
V: TRBV15
CDR3: CATSVGYYGYTF
DNA: TGTGCCACCAGCGTCGGGTACTATGGCTACACCTTC

size: many
J: TRBJ1-5
D: .
V: TRBV28
CDR3: CASTVQGSDQPQHF
DNA: TGTGCCAGCACCGTACAGGGTAGCGATCAGCCCCAGCATTTT

size: many
J: TRBJ2-5
D: .
V: TRBV10-3
CDR3: CAISGSLQETQYF
DNA: TGTGCCATCAGTGGGTCTCTCCAAGAGACCCAGTACTTC

size: many
J: TRBJ2-5
D: TRBD2
V: TRBV6-2/TRBV6-3
CDR3: CASGDYLPQYF
DNA: TGTGCCAGCGGGGACTACCTACCCCAGTACTTC

size: few
J: TRBJ1-3
D: TRBD1
V: TRBV4-3
CDR3: CASSPVDRGAGNTIYF
DNA: TGCGCCAGCAGCCCCGTTGACAGGGGTGCTGGAAACACCATATATTTT

size: .
J: TRBJ2-7
D: .
V: TRBV13
CDR3: CASSFSGQAYEQYF
DNA: TGTGCCAGCAGCTTCTCCGGGCAGGCCTACGAGCAGTACTTC

size: .
J: TRBJ2-7
D: .
V: TRBV28
CDR3: CATSDSSVDEQYF
DNA: TGTGCCACTTCGGACAGTTCGGTCGACGAGCAGTACTTC

size: .
J: TRBJ1-4
D: .
V: TRBV7-9
CDR3: CASSSREQESEKLFF
DNA: TGTGCCAGCAGCTCCCGAGAACAAGAAAGCGAAAAACTGTTTTTT

size: few
J: TRBJ2-1
D: TRBD2
V: TRBV20-1
CDR3: CSAHRLAGHGNEQFF
DNA: TGCAGTGCTCATAGACTAGCGGGACACGGCAATGAGCAGTTCTTC

size: .
J: TRBJ1-5
D: .
V: TRBV2
CDR3: CASSEWSVDQPQHF
DNA: TGTGCCAGCAGTGAATGGTCGGTGGATCAGCCCCAGCATTTT

size: many
J: TRBJ2-5
D: TRBD1
V: TRBV12-5
CDR3: CASGFPLGTEETQYF
DNA: TGTGCTAGTGGTTTCCCCCTCGGGACAGAAGAGACCCAGTACTTC

size: .
J: TRBJ1-3
D: TRBD1
V: TRBV12-3/TRBV12-4
CDR3: CASRGDSRSSGNTIYF
DNA: TGTGCCAGCAGGGGGGACAGCCGGAGCTCTGGAAACACCATATATTTT

size: many
J: TRBJ2-5
D: .
V: TRBV5-1
CDR3: CASSWLGEGQRETQYF
DNA: TGCGCCAGCAGCTGGTTAGGGGAAGGCCAGAGAGAGACCCAGTACTTC

size: many
J: TRBJ1-2
D: .
V: TRBV10-3
CDR3: CAISSMQGNYGYTF
DNA: TGTGCCATCAGTTCCATGCAGGGTAACTATGGCTACACCTTC

size: many
J: TRBJ1-6
D: .
V: TRBV7-2
CDR3: CASSPEAAMGSPLHF
DNA: TGTGCCAGCAGCCCCGAGGCGGCCATGGGTTCACCCCTCCACTTT

size: many
J: TRBJ2-1
D: .
V: TRBV5-7
CDR3: CASSPRDSTTYSSYNEQFF
DNA: TGTGCCAGCAGCCCACGGGACTCGACAACCTATAGCTCCTACAATGAGCAGTTCTTC

size: many
J: TRBJ1-1
D: .
V: TRBV20-1
CDR3: CSASVQILNTEAFF
DNA: TGCAGTGCTAGTGTACAGATCCTGAACACTGAAGCTTTCTTT

size: many
J: TRBJ2-3
D: .
V: TRBV24-1
CDR3: CATSDESGTDTQYF
DNA: TGTGCCACCAGTGATGAAAGCGGCACAGATACGCAGTATTTT

size: .
J: TRBJ2-3
D: .
V: TRBV20-1
CDR3: CSVGGSSTDTQYF
DNA: TGCAGTGTGGGTGGGTCTAGCACAGATACGCAGTATTTT

size: many
J: TRBJ2-3
D: .
V: TRBV14
CDR3: CASRPSGAGTDTQYF
DNA: TGTGCCAGCAGACCGTCGGGGGCGGGCACAGATACGCAGTATTTT

size: many
J: TRBJ1-5
D: .
V: TRBV27
CDR3: CASSLNRSYQPQHF
DNA: TGTGCCAGCAGTTTAAACAGGTCATATCAGCCCCAGCATTTT

size: .
J: TRBJ1-1
D: .
V: TRBV7-8
CDR3: CASSLAGIEAEAFF
DNA: TGTGCCAGCAGCTTAGCGGGGATAGAAGCTGAAGCTTTCTTT

size: few
J: TRBJ2-3
D: .
V: TRBV5-6
CDR3: CASSLEAGAGTQYF
DNA: TGTGCCAGCAGCTTGGAGGCGGGGGCCGGTACGCAGTATTTT

size: .
J: TRBJ2-7
D: .
V: TRBV10-3
CDR3: CAISEGNYEQYF
DNA: TGTGCCATCAGTGAGGGTAACTACGAGCAGTACTTC

size: many
J: TRBJ2-7
D: .
V: TRBV20-1
CDR3: CSARDPPGRTYEQYF
DNA: TGCAGTGCTAGAGATCCGCCAGGGAGGACCTACGAGCAGTACTTC

size: many
J: TRBJ2-3
D: .
V: TRBV5-1
CDR3: CASSPGESTDTQYF
DNA: TGCGCCAGCAGTCCCGGGGAGAGCACAGATACGCAGTATTTT

size: many
J: TRBJ2-1
D: TRBD1
V: TRBV3-1
CDR3: CASSQASPGQGLFF
DNA: TGTGCCAGCAGCCAAGCCTCACCCGGACAGGGCTTATTTTTC

size: .
J: TRBJ1-1
D: TRBD1
V: TRBV20-1
CDR3: CSAKDRVDTEAFF
DNA: TGCAGTGCTAAAGACAGGGTTGACACTGAAGCTTTCTTT

size: .
J: TRBJ1-5
D: TRBD1
V: TRBV6-2/TRBV6-3
CDR3: CASTYDGTGGLIGQPQHF
DNA: TGTGCCAGCACCTACGACGGGACAGGGGGCCTTATAGGACAGCCCCAGCATTTT